This TCR beta chain is drawn from a study of T cell responses to AZD1222 COVID-19 vaccine. Comments on this clone: Its cognate antigen is unknown.

Libraries were prepared by immunoSEQ multiplex PCR; TCRdb keeps only in-frame clonotypes and omits some of them. The repertoire holds 150,000 to 200,000 clones, with 94% as singletons. General observations from the study: Donors were mostly white British, more females; clonal diversity possibly underestimated. Elevations in Spike-specific TCR breadth and depth followed administration of two AZD1222 doses. Repertoires were obtained solely post-peak T cell response. Among vaccine-associated CD4 TCRs, coverage spanned spike, with dominance at 160-218 and 743-854.

CDR3 length: 12 residues. Trimming stripped 3 bases from V and 10 bases from J, with 10 bases between. Looked up from germline, CDR1 is SEHNR and CDR2 is FQNEAQ (reference sequence). V gene TRBV7-9 combines with J gene TRBJ2-1, with D unresolved. This receptor was obtained from an adult in good health. The sample in question was peripheral blood, obtained on day 0 of AZD1222 vaccination. The DNA for the CDR3 is TGTGCCAGCAGCTTCCAACCGGCGGAGCAGTTCTTC. Its protein is CASSFQPAEQFF.